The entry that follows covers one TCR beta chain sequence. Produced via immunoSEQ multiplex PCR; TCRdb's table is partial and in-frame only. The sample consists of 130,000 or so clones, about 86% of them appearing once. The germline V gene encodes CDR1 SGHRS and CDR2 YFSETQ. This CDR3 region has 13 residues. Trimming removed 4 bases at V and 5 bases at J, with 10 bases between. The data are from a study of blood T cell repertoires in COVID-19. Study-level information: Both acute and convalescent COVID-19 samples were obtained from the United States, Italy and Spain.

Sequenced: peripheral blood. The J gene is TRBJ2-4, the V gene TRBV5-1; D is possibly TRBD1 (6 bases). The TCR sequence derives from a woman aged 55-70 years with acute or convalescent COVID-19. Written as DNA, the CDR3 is TGCGCCAGCAGCCTACAGGGCCAAAACATTCAGTACTTC. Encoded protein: CASSLQGQNIQYF.